This TCR beta chain derives from a study of T cells in Graves' hyperthyroidism and ophthalmopathy. There were TCR beta CDR3 regions amplified from RNA transcripts. The primer set for the first-round RT-PCR of the TCR CDR3 was HTBI. TCRdb re-called the multiplex PCR reads through MiXCR, storing one row per CDR3 protein. The sample lists hundreds of thousands of distinct CDR3 sequences; 38% were seen once. Exclusions: uncontrolled infection, other autoimmune disease, pregnancy, lactation. Sequencing was done on a sample of blood. This sequence originates from a man between 18 and 35 years old with Graves' hyperthyroidism.

CDR3 DNA: TGTGCCAGCGAAAGGGCGGGAGGCTTGAACGAGCAGTACTTC. Protein sequence: CASERAGGLNEQYF. This chain connects TRBV6-4 to TRBJ2-7; 8 bases are shared with TRBD2. The germline CDR1 and CDR2 sequences are MRHNA and SNTAGT. This CDR3 spans 14 amino acids. After removal of 8 bases from V and 5 bases from J, the junction contained 11 bases not matched to a gene.